One and the same sample provided the 2 T cell receptor delta chains below, sequenced in a study of γδ T cells in repeated Plasmodium falciparum infection. Gammadelta T cells were flow-sorted from PBMC into Vgamma9/Vdelta2+ and Vdelta2-negative populations for bulk analysis. TCRdb re-called the multiplex PCR reads through CATT. The table has over 55,000 delta-chain clones, roughly 1.8% seen once. Material: gamma-delta T cells from blood. All receptors derive from a pool of human donors (malaria-infected and uninfected, not separated).

Note on this clone: A single base is all that separates this from a far larger clone, so a read error is likely. The same CDR3 is also encoded by other DNA sequences in this sample. The genes are TRDV1 and TRDJ1, with TRDD3 as a possible D gene (5 bases). TCRdb offers no J gene call, so here the DNA was matched to germline to obtain one. Germline V gene sequence: CDR1 TSWWSYY, CDR2 QGS. The CDR3 spans 17 residues. In nucleotides, the CDR3 is TGCGCTCTTGGGGAACTTGAAAGAGCCGGGGAATCACGAAAACTCATCTTT. It specifies CALGELERAGESRKLIF.

About this clone: TCRdb pairs this DNA with a much larger clone's protein that differs at residue 5, likely a read error; the protein shown was translated from the DNA. The J gene is TRDJ1, the V gene TRDV3; TRDD3 matches 12 bases. The germline V gene has CDR1 TVYSNPD and CDR2 GDNSRS (reference sequence). The CDR3 has 19 residues. J was trimmed by 4 bases and V by 4 bases; bases with no gene match: 22. CDR3 residues: CASTLSRYWGILGSDKLIF. The CDR3 nucleotides read TGTGCCTCCACCCTCTCCCGTTACTGGGGGATACTGGGAAGCGATAAACTCATCTTT.